This T cell receptor beta chain was recorded in a study of molecular identifiers for immune sequencing clone quantification. Study-level findings and limits: For highly expanded clones, sizes could be underestimated when identical TCR molecules share a barcode.

TCRdb recomputed calls from the PCR reads with MiXCR, one row per CDR3 protein. The sample shows 250,000 to 350,000 distinct CDR3 sequences, roughly a fifth of them seen only once. The ends lost 2 bases at V and 2 bases at J; junction bases unmatched: 8. This CDR3 comprises 17 residues. Germline V gene sequence: CDR1 LNHDA, CDR2 SQIVND (reference sequence). Sorting defined naive CD8 T cells as CD8+CD4-CCR7+CD45RA+. About this clonotype itself: Its target is unknown.

This chain joins TRBV19 and TRBJ2-2; TRBD1 matches at 7 bases. The sample consisted of naive CD8+ T cells from blood, with Jurkat cell RNA spiked in. Indicated subset: FACS-sorted CD8+CD4-CCR7+CD45RA+ naive T cells. The source is a human donor in good health. Some libraries in this study had Jurkat cell RNA spiked in. The CDR3 DNA reads TGTGCCAGTAGTATAATGTGGACAGGAGTAAACACCGGGGAGCTGTTTTTT. Translation gives CASSIMWTGVNTGELFF.